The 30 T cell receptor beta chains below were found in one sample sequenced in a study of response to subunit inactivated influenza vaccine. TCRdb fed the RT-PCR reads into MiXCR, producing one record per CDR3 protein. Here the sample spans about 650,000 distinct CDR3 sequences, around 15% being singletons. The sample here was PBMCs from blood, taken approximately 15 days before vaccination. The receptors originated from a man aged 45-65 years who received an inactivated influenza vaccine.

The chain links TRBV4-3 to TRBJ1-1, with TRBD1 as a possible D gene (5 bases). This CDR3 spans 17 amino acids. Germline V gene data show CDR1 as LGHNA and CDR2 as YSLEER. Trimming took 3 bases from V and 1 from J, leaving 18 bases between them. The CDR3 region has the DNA TGCGCCAGCAGCCATCGTCTAACAGGTGGTTCGAACACTGAAGCTTTCTTT. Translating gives CASSHRLTGGSNTEAFF.

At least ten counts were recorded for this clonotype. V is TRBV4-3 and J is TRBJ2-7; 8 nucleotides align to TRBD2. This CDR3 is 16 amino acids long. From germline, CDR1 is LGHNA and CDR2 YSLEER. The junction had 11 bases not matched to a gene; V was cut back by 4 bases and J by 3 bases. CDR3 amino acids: CASSPYKGREVYEQYF. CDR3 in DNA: TGCGCCAGCAGCCCCTATAAGGGGCGGGAGGTCTACGAGCAGTACTTC.

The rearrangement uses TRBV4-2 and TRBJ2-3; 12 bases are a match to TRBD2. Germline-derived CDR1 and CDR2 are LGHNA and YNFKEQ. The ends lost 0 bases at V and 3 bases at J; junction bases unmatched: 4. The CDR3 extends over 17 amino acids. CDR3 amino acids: CASSQDTSGRNTDTQYF. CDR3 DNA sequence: TGTGCCAGCAGCCAAGATACTAGCGGGAGGAATACAGATACGCAGTATTTT.

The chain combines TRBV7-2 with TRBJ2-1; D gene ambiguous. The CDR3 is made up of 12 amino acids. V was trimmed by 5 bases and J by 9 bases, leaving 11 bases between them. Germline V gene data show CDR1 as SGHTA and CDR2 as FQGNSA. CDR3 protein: CASSRNLAEQFF. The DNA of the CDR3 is TGTGCCAGCAGCAGGAATCTTGCTGAGCAGTTCTTC. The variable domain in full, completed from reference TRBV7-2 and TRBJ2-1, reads GAGVSQSPSNKVTEKGKDVELRCDPISGHTALYWYRQSLGQGLEFLIYFQGNSAPDKSGLPSDRFSAERTGGSVSTLTIQRTQQEDSAVYLCASSRNLAEQFFGPGTRLTVL.

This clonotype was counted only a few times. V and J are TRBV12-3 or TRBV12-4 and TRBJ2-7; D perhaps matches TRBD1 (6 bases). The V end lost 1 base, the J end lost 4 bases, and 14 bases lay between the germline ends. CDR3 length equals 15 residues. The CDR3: CASSLVGDIRYEQYF. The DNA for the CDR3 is TGTGCCAGCAGTTTAGTAGGGGACATTAGGTACGAGCAGTACTTC.

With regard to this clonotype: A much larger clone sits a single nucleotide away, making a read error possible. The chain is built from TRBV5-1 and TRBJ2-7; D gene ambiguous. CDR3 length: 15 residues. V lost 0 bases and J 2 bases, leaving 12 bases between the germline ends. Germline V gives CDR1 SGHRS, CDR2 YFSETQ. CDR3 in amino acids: CASSLVIGSPYEQYF. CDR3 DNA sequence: TGCGCCAGCAGCTTGGTTATAGGCTCACCCTACGAGCAGTACTTC.

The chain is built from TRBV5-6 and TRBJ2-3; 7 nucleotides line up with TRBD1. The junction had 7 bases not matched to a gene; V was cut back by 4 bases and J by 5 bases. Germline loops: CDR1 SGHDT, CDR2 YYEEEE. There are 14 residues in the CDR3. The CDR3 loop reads CASSARQGLDTQYF. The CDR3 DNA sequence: TGTGCCAGCAGCGCCAGACAGGGTCTAGATACGCAGTATTTT.

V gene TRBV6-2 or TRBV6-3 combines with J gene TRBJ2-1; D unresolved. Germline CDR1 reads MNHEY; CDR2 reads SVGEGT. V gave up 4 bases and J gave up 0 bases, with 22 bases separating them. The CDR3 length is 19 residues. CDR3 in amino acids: CASSSKLLLSRSSYNEQFF. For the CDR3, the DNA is TGTGCCAGCAGTTCCAAACTCCTCCTTAGTCGGAGCTCCTACAATGAGCAGTTCTTC.

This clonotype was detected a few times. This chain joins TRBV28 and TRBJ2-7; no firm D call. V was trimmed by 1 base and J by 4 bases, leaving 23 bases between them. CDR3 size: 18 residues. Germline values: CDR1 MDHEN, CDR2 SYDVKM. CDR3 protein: CASSLFSVWLTDEYEQYF. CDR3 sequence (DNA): TGTGCCAGCAGTTTATTCTCGGTGTGGCTAACAGACGAATACGAGCAGTACTTC.

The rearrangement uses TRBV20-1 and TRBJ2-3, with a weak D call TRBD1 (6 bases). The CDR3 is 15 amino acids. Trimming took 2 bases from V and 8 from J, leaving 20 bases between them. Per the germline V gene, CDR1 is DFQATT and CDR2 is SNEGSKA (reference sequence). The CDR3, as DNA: TGCAGTGCTAGAAATCTTACAGGGTGGCTCGGTACGCAGTATTTT. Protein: CSARNLTGWLGTQYF.

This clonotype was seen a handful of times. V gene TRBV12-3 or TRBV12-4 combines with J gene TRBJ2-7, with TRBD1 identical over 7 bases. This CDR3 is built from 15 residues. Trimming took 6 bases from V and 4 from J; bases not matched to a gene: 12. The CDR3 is CASSPRQGIVYEQYF. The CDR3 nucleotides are TGTGCCAGCAGCCCGCGACAGGGAATAGTATACGAGCAGTACTTC.

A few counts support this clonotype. CDR3 sequence: CASSLVGAGNEQFF. The CDR3, as DNA: TGTGCCAGCAGCTTAGTGGGGGCAGGGAATGAGCAGTTCTTC. V and J are TRBV7-9 and TRBJ2-1, with TRBD1 as a possible D gene (6 bases). Deletions cut 1 base from V and 7 bases from J, with 11 bases between. The germline V gene encodes CDR1 SEHNR and CDR2 FQNEAQ (reference sequence). CDR3 length: 14 amino acids.

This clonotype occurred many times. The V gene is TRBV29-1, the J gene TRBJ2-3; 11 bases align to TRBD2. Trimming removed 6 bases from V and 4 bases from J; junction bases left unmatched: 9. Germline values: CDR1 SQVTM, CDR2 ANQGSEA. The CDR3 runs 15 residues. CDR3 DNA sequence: TGCAGCGTCGAATTAGGGACTAGCGGAGCAGATACGCAGTATTTT. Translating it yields CSVELGTSGADTQYF.

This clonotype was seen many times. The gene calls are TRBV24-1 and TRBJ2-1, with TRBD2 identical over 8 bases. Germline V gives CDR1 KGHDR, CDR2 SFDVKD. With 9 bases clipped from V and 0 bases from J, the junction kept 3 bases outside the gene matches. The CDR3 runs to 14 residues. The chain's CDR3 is CATSRGGSYNEQFF. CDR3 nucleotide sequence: TGTGCCACCTCCCGGGGGGGCTCCTACAATGAGCAGTTCTTC.

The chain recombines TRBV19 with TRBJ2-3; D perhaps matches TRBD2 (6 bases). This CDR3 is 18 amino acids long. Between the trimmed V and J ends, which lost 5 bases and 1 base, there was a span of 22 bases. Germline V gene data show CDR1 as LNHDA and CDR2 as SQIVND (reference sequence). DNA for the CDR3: TGTGCCAGTAGTCCCCGGACGGGACTTACGTTGGGCACAGATACGCAGTATTTT. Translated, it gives CASSPRTGLTLGTDTQYF.

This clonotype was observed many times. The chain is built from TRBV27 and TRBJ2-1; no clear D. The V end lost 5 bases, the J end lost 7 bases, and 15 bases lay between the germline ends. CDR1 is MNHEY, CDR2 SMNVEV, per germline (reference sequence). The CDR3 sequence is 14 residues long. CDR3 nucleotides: TGTGCCAGCAGTCCCCTCGGACGAGGTAATGAGCAGTTCTTC. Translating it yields CASSPLGRGNEQFF.

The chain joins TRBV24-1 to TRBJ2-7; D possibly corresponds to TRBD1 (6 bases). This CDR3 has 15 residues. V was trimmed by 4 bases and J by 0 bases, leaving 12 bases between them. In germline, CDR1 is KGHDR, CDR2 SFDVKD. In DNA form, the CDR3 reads TGTGCCACCAGTGAATCCGGACAGAGCTCCTACGAGCAGTACTTC. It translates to CATSESGQSSYEQYF.

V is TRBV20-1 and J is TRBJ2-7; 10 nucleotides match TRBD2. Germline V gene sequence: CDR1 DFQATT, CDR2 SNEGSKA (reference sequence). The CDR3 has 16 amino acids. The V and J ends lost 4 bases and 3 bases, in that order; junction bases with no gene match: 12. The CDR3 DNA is TGCAGTGCTACCCCTTCGTGGGGACTAGCGAACTACGAGCAGTACTTC. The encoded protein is CSATPSWGLANYEQYF.

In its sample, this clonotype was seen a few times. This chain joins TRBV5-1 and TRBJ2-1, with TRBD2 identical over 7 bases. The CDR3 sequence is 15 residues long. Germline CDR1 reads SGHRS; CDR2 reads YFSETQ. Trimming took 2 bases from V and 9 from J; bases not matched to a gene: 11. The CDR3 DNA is TGCGCCAGCAGCTTAAGCGGGGTGGGGCAATCTGAGCAGTTCTTC. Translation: CASSLSGVGQSEQFF.

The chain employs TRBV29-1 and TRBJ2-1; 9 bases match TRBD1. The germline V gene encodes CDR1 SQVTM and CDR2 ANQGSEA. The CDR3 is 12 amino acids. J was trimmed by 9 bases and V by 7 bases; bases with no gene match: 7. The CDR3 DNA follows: TGCAGCGCTGGGACAGGGTTGAGTGAGCAGTTCTTC. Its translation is CSAGTGLSEQFF.

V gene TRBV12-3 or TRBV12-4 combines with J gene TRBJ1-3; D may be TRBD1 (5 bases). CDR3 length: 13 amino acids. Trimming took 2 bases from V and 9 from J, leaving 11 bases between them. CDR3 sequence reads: CASSLSGTGTIYF. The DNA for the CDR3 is TGTGCCAGCAGTTTATCCGGGACTGGCACCATATATTTT.

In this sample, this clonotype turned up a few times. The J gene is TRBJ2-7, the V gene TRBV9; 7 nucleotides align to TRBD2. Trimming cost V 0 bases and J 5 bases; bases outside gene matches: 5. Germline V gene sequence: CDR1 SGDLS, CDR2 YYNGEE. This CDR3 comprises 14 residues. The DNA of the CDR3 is TGTGCCAGCAGCGTAGGACTAGCACCGGACGAGCAGTACTTC. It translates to CASSVGLAPDEQYF.

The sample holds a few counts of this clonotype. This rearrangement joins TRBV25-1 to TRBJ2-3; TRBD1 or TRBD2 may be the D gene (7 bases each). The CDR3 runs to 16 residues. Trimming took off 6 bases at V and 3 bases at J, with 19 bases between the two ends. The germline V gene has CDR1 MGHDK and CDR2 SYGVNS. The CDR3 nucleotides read TGTGCCAGCAGCCCGGGGGGCAGGGGGGTAACAGATACGCAGTATTTT. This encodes CASSPGGRGVTDTQYF.

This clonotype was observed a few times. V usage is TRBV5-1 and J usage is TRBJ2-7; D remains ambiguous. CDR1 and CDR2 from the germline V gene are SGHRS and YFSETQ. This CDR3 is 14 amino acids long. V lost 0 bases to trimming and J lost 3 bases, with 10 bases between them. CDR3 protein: CASSLADPGYEQYF. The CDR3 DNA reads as TGCGCCAGCAGCTTGGCAGACCCGGGCTACGAGCAGTACTTC.

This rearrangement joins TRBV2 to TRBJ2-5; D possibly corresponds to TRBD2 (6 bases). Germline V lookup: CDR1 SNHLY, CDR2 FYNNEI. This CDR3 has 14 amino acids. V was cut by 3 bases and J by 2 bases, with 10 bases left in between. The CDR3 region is CASSEDYRQETQYF. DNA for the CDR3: TGTGCCAGCAGTGAGGACTACCGACAAGAGACCCAGTACTTC.

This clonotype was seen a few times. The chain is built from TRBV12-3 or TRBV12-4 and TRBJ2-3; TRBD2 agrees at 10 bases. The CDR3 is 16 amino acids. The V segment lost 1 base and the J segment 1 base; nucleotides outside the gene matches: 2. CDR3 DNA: TGTGCCAGCAGTTTAGACGGACTAGCGGGCACAGATACGCAGTATTTT. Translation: CASSLDGLAGTDTQYF.

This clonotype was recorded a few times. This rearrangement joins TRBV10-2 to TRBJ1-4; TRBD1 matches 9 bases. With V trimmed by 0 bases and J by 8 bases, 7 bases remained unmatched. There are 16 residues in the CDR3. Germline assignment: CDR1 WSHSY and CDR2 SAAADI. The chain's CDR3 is CASSESGGTGKEKLFF. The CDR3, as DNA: TGCGCCAGCAGTGAGTCGGGAGGGACAGGGAAAGAAAAACTGTTTTTT.

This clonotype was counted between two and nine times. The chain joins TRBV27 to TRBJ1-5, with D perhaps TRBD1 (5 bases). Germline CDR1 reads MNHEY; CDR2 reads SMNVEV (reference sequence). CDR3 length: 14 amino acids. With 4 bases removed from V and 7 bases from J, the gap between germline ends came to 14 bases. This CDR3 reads CASSSGQPGQPQHF. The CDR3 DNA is TGTGCCAGCAGTTCGGGGCAACCCGGGCAGCCCCAGCATTTT.

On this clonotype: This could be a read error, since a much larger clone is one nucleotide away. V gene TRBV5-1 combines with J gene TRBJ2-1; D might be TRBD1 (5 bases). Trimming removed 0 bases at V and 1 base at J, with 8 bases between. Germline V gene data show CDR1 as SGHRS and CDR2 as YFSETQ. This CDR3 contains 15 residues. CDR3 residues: CASSLEGKSYNEQFF. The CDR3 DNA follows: TGCGCCAGCAGCTTGGAGGGGAAATCCTACAATGAGCAGTTCTTC. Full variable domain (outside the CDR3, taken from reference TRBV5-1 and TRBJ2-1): KAGVTQTPRYLIKTRGQQVTLSCSPISGHRSVSWYQQTPGQGLQFLFEYFSETQRNKGNFPGRFSGRQFSNSRSEMNVSTLELGDSALYLCASSLEGKSYNEQFFGPGTRLTVL.

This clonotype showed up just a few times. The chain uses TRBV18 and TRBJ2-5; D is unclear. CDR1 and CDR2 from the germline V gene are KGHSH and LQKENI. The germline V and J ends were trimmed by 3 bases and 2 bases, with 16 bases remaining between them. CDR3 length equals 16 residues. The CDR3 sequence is CASSPLGPLTQETQYF. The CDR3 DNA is TGTGCCAGCTCACCCCTAGGGCCGTTGACTCAAGAGACCCAGTACTTC.